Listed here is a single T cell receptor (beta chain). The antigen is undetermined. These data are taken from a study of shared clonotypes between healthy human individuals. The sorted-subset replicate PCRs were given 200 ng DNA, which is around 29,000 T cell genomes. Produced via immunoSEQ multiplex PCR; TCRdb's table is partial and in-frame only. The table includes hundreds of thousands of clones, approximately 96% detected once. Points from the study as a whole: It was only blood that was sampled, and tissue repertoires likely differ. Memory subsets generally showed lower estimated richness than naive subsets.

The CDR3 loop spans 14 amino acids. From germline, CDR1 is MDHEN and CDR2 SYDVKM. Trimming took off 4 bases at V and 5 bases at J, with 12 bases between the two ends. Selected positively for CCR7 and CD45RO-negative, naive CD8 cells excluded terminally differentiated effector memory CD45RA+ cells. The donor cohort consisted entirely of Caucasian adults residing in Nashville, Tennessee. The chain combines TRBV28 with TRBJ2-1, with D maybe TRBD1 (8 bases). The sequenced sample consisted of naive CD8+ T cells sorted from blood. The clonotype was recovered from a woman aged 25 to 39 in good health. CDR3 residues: CASSYRGGNNEQFF. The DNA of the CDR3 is TGTGCCAGCAGTTACAGGGGGGGAAACAATGAGCAGTTCTTC.